A single sample gave rise to the 18 T cell receptor beta chains below, sequenced in a study of shared clonotypes between healthy human individuals. The repertoire was sequenced with immunoSEQ multiplex PCR; TCRdb's copy has only in-frame clones and lacks some. Here the sample spans 400,000 to 600,000 clones, roughly 95% being singletons. Sequencing was carried out using naive CD4+ T cells sorted from blood. Subset: CD45RA+ positively selected. All receptors come from a woman in her twenties or thirties in good health.

The V and J genes are TRBV19 and TRBJ2-3, with 12 positions matching TRBD2. Germline loops: CDR1 LNHDA, CDR2 SQIVND (reference sequence). The CDR3 spans 14 residues. V was clipped by 5 bases and J by 6 bases; unmatched bases: 3. The CDR3 DNA sequence: TGTGCCAGTAGTCCAGGACTAGCGGGGGATACGCAGTATTTT. This encodes CASSPGLAGDTQYF. The whole variable domain, filled in from reference TRBV19 and TRBJ2-3, reads DGGITQSPKYLFRKEGQNVTLSCEQNLNHDAMYWYRQDPGQGLRLIYYSQIVNDFQKGDIAEGYSVSREKKESFPLTVTSAQKNPTAFYLCASSPGLAGDTQYFGPGTRLTVL.

This clone showed up just once. CDR3 loop: CASSPGQDGYTF. Written as DNA, the CDR3 is TGTGCCAGCTCACCAGGACAAGATGGCTACACCTTC. This sequence joins TRBV18 and TRBJ1-2; tentative D call: TRBD1 (5 bases). CDR1 is KGHSH and CDR2 is LQKENI in the germline V gene. This CDR3 contains 12 residues. Trimming cost V 2 bases and J 6 bases, with 7 bases left between them.

The genes are TRBV7-2 and TRBJ1-2, with a tentative D call TRBD1 (6 bases). Per the germline V gene, CDR1 is SGHTA and CDR2 is FQGNSA. The length of the CDR3 is 15 residues. V lost 1 base to trimming and J lost 4 bases, with 13 bases between them. CDR3 in amino acids: CASSLVLGGAYGYTF. The CDR3 coding sequence is TGTGCCAGCAGCTTAGTACTCGGGGGGGCCTATGGCTACACCTTC.

This sequence joins TRBV28 and TRBJ1-5; D uncertain. The germline gives CDR1 MDHEN, CDR2 SYDVKM. V was pared by 1 base and J by 0 bases, with 10 bases between. CDR3 size: 16 residues. As DNA, the CDR3 is TGTGCCAGCAGTTTATTCAGGCAATATAGCAATCAGCCCCAGCATTTT. Translating it yields CASSLFRQYSNQPQHF.

This chain joins TRBV4-2 and TRBJ2-1; D might be TRBD1 or TRBD2, each matching 6 bases. V gave up 5 bases and J gave up 5 bases, with 22 bases separating them. Germline V lookup: CDR1 LGHNA, CDR2 YNFKEQ. The CDR3 is 17 residues long. CDR3 DNA: TGTGCCAGCAGCGGACGACTAGGGGGAGGAAGACACAATGAGCAGTTCTTC. As protein: CASSGRLGGGRHNEQFF.

The V call is TRBV7-6, the J call TRBJ2-2, with D perhaps TRBD2 (6 bases). CDR3 size: 15 residues. Trimming took off 7 bases at V and 3 bases at J, with 15 bases between the two ends. Germline V gene lookup returns CDR1 SGHVS and CDR2 FNYEAQ. In DNA, the CDR3 is TGTGCCAGCAAAAGGGACTTCACCTACACCGGGGAGCTGTTTTTT. Its translation: CASKRDFTYTGELFF.

This chain links TRBV2 with TRBJ2-1; maybe TRBD1 (6 bases). This CDR3 comprises 14 residues. The germline CDR1 and CDR2 sequences are SNHLY and FYNNEI. V was clipped by 4 bases and J by 7 bases, with 14 bases between them. The CDR3: CASSARGRVNEQFF. CDR3 sequence (DNA): TGTGCCAGCAGTGCCAGGGGCAGGGTTAATGAGCAGTTCTTC.

The chain has TRBV4-2 and TRBJ2-4; D is uncertain. The V gene's germline CDR1 is LGHNA and CDR2 YNFKEQ. CDR3 length: 17 amino acids. V lost 0 bases to trimming and J lost 6 bases, with 18 bases between them. CDR3 amino acids: CASSQDSTPFTGNIQYF. The CDR3 DNA sequence: TGTGCCAGCAGCCAAGATTCGACTCCTTTTACGGGAAACATTCAGTACTTC.

The rearrangement links TRBV18 to TRBJ1-4, with TRBD1 matching 7 bases. CDR1 and CDR2 (germline): KGHSH, LQKENI. CDR3 size: 15 residues. J gave up 8 bases and V 0 bases, and 6 bases lay outside the gene matches. CDR3 coding DNA: TGTGCCAGCTCACCACCGGGACAGTCGGCGGAAAAACTGTTTTTT. Translating gives CASSPPGQSAEKLFF.

The genes are TRBV7-9 and TRBJ2-7; 12 nucleotides match TRBD2. CDR3 length: 16 residues. J gave up 5 bases and V 1 base, and 6 bases lay outside the gene matches. Germline loops: CDR1 SEHNR, CDR2 FQNEAQ (reference sequence). The chain's CDR3 is CASSLVETSGSHEQYF. The CDR3, as DNA: TGTGCCAGCAGCTTAGTCGAGACTAGCGGGAGCCACGAGCAGTACTTC.

The J gene is TRBJ1-2, the V gene TRBV7-9; D unclear. The CDR3 contains 12 residues. V gave up 2 bases and J gave up 5 bases, with 6 bases separating them. Per germline, CDR1 SEHNR and CDR2 FQNEAQ (reference sequence). The CDR3 reads CASSLQWYGYTF. In DNA form, the CDR3 reads TGTGCCAGCAGCTTACAATGGTATGGCTACACCTTC.

V and J are TRBV30 and TRBJ2-1; D is possibly TRBD2 (6 bases). The germline V gene encodes CDR1 GTSNPN and CDR2 SVGIG (reference sequence). V was trimmed by 8 bases and J by 1 base, leaving 24 bases between them. The CDR3 covers 17 residues. The CDR3 protein is CAQNAGQGGYSYNEQFF. The CDR3 DNA follows: TGTGCCCAAAACGCGGGGCAGGGCGGGTATTCCTACAATGAGCAGTTCTTC.

The rearrangement links TRBV28 to TRBJ2-5; D possibly corresponds to TRBD1 (6 bases). The CDR3 runs 17 residues. Germline V gene lookup returns CDR1 MDHEN and CDR2 SYDVKM. V was cut by 4 bases and J by 0 bases, with 18 bases left in between. The CDR3 DNA reads as TGTGCCAGCAGTTCCCCCCGAGGACAGCCGTACCAAGAGACCCAGTACTTC. Translation: CASSSPRGQPYQETQYF.

Comments on this clone: The same CDR3 also results from other DNA sequences found in this sample. This chain uses TRBV6-5 with TRBJ2-7; TRBD1 is a possible D gene (6 bases). CDR1 MNHEY and CDR2 SVGAGI come from the germline V gene. V lost 6 bases, J lost 3 bases, and 9 bases lay in between. CDR3 length: 12 residues. The CDR3 loop is CASRTGYYEQYF. In DNA form, the CDR3 reads TGTGCCAGCAGAACAGGGTACTACGAGCAGTACTTC.

Regarding this clone: Other DNA variants within this sample encode the same CDR3. The chain has TRBV28 and TRBJ1-2, with 8 nucleotides matching TRBD1. The length of the CDR3 is 14 residues. With 5 bases clipped from V and 4 bases from J, the junction kept 6 bases outside the gene matches. CDR1 is MDHEN, CDR2 SYDVKM, per germline. CDR3 in DNA: TGTGCCAGCAGTGTTGGGCAGGGGGCCTATGGCTACACCTTC. The encoded protein is CASSVGQGAYGYTF.

This clone was seen just once. The chain carries TRBV27 and TRBJ1-1; 8 bases are a match to TRBD1. CDR1 MNHEY and CDR2 SMNVEV come from the germline V gene (reference sequence). This CDR3 is built from 16 residues. V gave up 8 bases and J gave up 4 bases; unmatched junction bases: 15. The CDR3: CASATATGGGLTEAFF. In nucleotides, the CDR3 is TGTGCCAGCGCTACGGCTACAGGGGGGGGACTCACTGAAGCTTTCTTT.

The genes are TRBV7-9 and TRBJ2-1; no clear D. In germline, CDR1 is SEHNR, CDR2 FQNEAQ (reference sequence). The CDR3 is 15 amino acids. V gave up 4 bases and J gave up 0 bases, with 10 bases separating them. The CDR3 sequence is CASSSSESSYNEQFF. CDR3 in DNA: TGTGCCAGCAGCTCCTCGGAAAGCTCCTACAATGAGCAGTTCTTC. Supplemented by reference TRBV7-9 and TRBJ2-1, the full variable domain reads DTGVSQNPRHKITKRGQNVTFRCDPISEHNRLYWYRQTLGQGPEFLTYFQNEAQLEKSRLLSDRFSAERPKGSFSTLEIQRTEQGDSAMYLCASSSSESSYNEQFFGPGTRLTVL.

The J gene is TRBJ2-1, the V gene TRBV29-1; 8 nucleotides line up with TRBD2. J was trimmed by 5 bases and V by 6 bases; bases with no gene match: 6. This CDR3 spans 13 amino acids. Germline-derived CDR1 and CDR2 are SQVTM and ANQGSEA. The CDR3 loop is CSVASGRNNEQFF. The CDR3 DNA sequence: TGCAGCGTCGCGAGCGGGAGAAACAATGAGCAGTTCTTC.